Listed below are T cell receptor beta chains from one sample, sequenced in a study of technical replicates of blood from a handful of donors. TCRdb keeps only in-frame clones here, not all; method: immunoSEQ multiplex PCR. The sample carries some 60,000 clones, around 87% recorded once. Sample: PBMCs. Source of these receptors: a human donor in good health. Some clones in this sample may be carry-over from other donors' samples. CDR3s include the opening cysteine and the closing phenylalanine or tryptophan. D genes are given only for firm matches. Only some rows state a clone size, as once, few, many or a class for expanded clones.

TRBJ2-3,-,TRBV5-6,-,TGTGCCAGCAGCTTGGCGTCTGGGGGCTACACAGATACGCAGTATTTT,CASSLASGGYTDTQYF
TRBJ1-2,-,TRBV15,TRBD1,TGTGCCACTACGGCAGGGGGGAAATATGGCTACACCTTC,CATTAGGKYGYTF
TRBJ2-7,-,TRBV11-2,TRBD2,TGTGCCAGCGTCGGGACTACACGGGGATCCAACGAGCAGTACTTC,CASVGTTRGSNEQYF
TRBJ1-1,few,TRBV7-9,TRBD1,TGTGCCAGCAGATCGACAGGGACTGAAGCTTTCTTT,CASRSTGTEAFF
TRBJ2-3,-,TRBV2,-,TGTGCCAGCAGTGTAGCGAGCACGACAACAGATACGCAGTATTTT,CASSVASTTTDTQYF
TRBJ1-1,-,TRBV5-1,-,TGCGCCAGCAGCCTGGAGCCGGGGAAATCGGCTTTCTTT,CASSLEPGKSAFF
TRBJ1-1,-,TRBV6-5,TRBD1,TGTGCCAGCACTATCAACAGGGGGCAGGGCACTGAAGCTTTCTTT,CASTINRGQGTEAFF
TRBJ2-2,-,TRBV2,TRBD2,TGTGCCAGCAGTGGGGGGCCTAGCGGGAGTATATCCGGGGAGCTGTTTTTT,CASSGGPSGSISGELFF
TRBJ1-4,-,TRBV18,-,TGTGCCAGCTCACCCCTCCTGGAGGAAAAACTGTTTTTT,CASSPLLEEKLFF
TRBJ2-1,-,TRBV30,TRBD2,TGTGCCTGGAGCAGATCGGGGGGGGGTGAGCAGTTCTTC,CAWSRSGGGEQFF
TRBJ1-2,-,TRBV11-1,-,TGTGCCAGCAGCTTAGGGACAGAACCCGTCCGTGGCTACACCTTC,CASSLGTEPVRGYTF
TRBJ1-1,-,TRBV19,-,TGTGCCAGTATGCGGCGGGGGAGCACTGAAGCTTTCTTT,CASMRRGSTEAFF
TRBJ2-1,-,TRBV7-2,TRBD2,TGTGCCAGCAGCTCTCGGACTAGCGGGAGGGCCTACAATGAGCAGTTCTTC,CASSSRTSGRAYNEQFF
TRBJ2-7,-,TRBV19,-,TGTGCCAGTAGCAAACTGGGACTGCCCTACGAGCAGTACTTC,CASSKLGLPYEQYF
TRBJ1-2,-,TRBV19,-,TGTGCCAGTAGTATCGCCACAACTAACTATGGCTACACCTTC,CASSIATTNYGYTF
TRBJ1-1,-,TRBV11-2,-,TGTGCCAGCAGCTCTCTCTTGAACACTGAAGCTTTCTTT,CASSSLLNTEAFF
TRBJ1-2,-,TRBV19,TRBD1,TGTGCCAGTAGACCCCCGGGACAGGCGAACTATGGCTACACCTTC,CASRPPGQANYGYTF
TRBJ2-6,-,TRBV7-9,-,TGTGCCAGCAGCATATGGGGGGGGCCAGGGGCCAACGTCCTGACTTTC,CASSIWGGPGANVLTF
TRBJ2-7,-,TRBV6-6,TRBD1,TGTGCCAGCAGCACCGGACAGGGTGGGCACGAGCAGTACTTC,CASSTGQGGHEQYF
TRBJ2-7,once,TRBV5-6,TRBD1,TGTGCCAGCAGCTTGGACAGGGGCGACGAGCAGTACTTC,CASSLDRGDEQYF
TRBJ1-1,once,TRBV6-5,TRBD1,TGTGCCAGCAGTTACGCCGGACAGGGAGGATCCACTGAAGCTTTCTTT,CASSYAGQGGSTEAFF
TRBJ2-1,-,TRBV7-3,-,TGTGCCAGCAGCTTAGGGGGGAGCAACTACAATGAGCAGTTCTTC,CASSLGGSNYNEQFF
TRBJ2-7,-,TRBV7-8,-,TGTGCCAGCAGCCCCCTGGCGGGCAGTACCTACGAGCAGTACTTC,CASSPLAGSTYEQYF
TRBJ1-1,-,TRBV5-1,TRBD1,TGCGCCAGCAGCGGGGGCTCAGGGGGCACTGAAGCTTTCTTT,CASSGGSGGTEAFF
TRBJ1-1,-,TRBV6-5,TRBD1,TGTGCCAGCACCAGACAGGGGAGGAACACTGAAGCTTTCTTT,CASTRQGRNTEAFF
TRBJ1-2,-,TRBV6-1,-,TGTGCCAGCAACCTATTCCTGGAGGGCTACACCTTC,CASNLFLEGYTF
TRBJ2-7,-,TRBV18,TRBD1,TGTGCCAGCTCACTCGGACAGGGGAGATACGAGCAGTACTTC,CASSLGQGRYEQYF
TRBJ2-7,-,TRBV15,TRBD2,TGTGCCACCAGCAGAGATCCCAGGACTAGCGGGGGGTCCTCCTACGAGCAGTACTTC,CATSRDPRTSGGSSYEQYF
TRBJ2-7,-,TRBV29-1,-,TGCAGCTCCAGAGGAGCGGGTACGGGGGAGCAGTACTTC,CSSRGAGTGEQYF
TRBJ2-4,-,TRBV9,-,TGTGCCAGCAGCCCCCCTGGCAGGGGAAACATTCAGTACTTC,CASSPPGRGNIQYF
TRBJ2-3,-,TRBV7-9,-,TGTGCCAGCAGCTTAGTGAGGGAGAGGGCAGATACGCAGTATTTT,CASSLVRERADTQYF
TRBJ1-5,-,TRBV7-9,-,TGTGCCAGCAGTCAGGGCTCCAATCGCAATCAGCCCCAGCATTTT,CASSQGSNRNQPQHF
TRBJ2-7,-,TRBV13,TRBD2,TGTGCCAGCAGCTTATATCTAGCGGGGGGGAACGAGCAGTACTTC,CASSLYLAGGNEQYF
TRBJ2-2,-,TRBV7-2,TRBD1,TGTGCCAGCAGCTTAGCGACAGGGGCCAACACCGGGGAGCTGTTTTTT,CASSLATGANTGELFF
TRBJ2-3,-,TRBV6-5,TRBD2,TGTGCCAGCAGTTACACGACTAGCGGGTCAACAGATACGCAGTATTTT,CASSYTTSGSTDTQYF
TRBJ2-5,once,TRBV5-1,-,TGCGCCAGCAGCTCCCCAGGGGGAGGCGGGACCCAGTACTTC,CASSSPGGGGTQYF
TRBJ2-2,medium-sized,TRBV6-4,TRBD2,TGTGCCAGCAGTGACTTAGCGGGTACGAACACCGGGGAGCTGTTTTTT,CASSDLAGTNTGELFF